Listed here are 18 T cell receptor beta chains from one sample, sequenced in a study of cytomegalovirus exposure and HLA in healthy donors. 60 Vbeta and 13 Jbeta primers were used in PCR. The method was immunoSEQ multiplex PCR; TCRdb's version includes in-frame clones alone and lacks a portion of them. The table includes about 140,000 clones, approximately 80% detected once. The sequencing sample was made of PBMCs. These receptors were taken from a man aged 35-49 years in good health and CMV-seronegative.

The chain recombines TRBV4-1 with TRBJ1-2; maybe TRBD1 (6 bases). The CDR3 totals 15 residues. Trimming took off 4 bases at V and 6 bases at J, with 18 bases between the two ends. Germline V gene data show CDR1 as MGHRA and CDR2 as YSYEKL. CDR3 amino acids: CASSPGQSGRDGYTF. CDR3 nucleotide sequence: TGCGCCAGCAGCCCTGGACAGTCGGGGCGGGATGGCTACACCTTC.

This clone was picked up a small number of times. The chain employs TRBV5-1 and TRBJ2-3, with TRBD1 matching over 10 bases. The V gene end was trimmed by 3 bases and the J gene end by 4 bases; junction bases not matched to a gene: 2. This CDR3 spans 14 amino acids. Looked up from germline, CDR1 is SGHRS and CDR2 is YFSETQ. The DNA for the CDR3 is TGCGCCAGCAGCTGGGGACAGGGGCCAGATACGCAGTATTTT. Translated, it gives CASSWGQGPDTQYF. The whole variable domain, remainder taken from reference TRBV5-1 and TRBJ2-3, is KAGVTQTPRYLIKTRGQQVTLSCSPISGHRSVSWYQQTPGQGLQFLFEYFSETQRNKGNFPGRFSGRQFSNSRSEMNVSTLELGDSALYLCASSWGQGPDTQYFGPGTRLTVL.

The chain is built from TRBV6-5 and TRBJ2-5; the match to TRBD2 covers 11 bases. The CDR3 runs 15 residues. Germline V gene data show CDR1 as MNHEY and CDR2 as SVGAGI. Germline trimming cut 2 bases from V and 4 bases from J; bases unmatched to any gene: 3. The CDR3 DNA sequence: TGTGCCAGCAGTTACGGGCTAGCGGGGGGAGAGACCCAGTACTTC. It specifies CASSYGLAGGETQYF.

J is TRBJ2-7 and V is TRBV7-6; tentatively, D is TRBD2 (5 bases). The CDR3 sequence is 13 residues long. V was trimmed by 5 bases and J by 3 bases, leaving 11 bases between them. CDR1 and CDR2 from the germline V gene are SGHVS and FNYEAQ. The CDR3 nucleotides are TGTGCCAGCAGCCCCGGGAAGGACTACGAGCAGTACTTC. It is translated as CASSPGKDYEQYF.

The CDR3 sequence: CASSTGLAGGVPSTDTQYF. CDR3 nucleotide sequence: TGCGCCAGCAGCACGGGACTAGCGGGGGGTGTACCTAGCACAGATACGCAGTATTTT. The chain couples TRBV5-1 to TRBJ2-3; 15 nucleotides align to TRBD2. The CDR3 loop spans 19 amino acids. Germline CDR1 reads SGHRS; CDR2 reads YFSETQ. J was trimmed by 0 bases and V by 4 bases; bases with no gene match: 9.

CDR3: CASSRGQNYGYTF. In nucleotides, the CDR3 is TGTGCCAGCTCCCGGGGACAGAACTATGGCTACACCTTC. The V call is TRBV18, the J call TRBJ1-2; TRBD1 aligns across 7 bases. The CDR3 spans 13 residues. The junction had 3 bases not matched to a gene; V was cut back by 6 bases and J by 2 bases. Germline-derived CDR1 and CDR2 are KGHSH and LQKENI.

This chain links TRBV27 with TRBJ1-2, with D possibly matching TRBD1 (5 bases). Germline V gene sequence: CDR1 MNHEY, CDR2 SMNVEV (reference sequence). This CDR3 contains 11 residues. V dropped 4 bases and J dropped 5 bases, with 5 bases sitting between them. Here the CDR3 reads CASSSGYGYTF. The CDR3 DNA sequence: TGTGCCAGCAGTTCAGGGTATGGCTACACCTTC.

CDR3 in amino acids: CASQGGVVSGNTIYF. CDR3 DNA: TGTGCCAGCCAGGGCGGCGTAGTGTCTGGAAACACCATATATTTT. The V gene is TRBV7-2, the J gene TRBJ1-3; a possible D gene is TRBD1 (5 bases). Trimming shortened V by 8 bases and J by 1 base, and 15 bases separated the two germline ends. The germline V gene encodes CDR1 SGHTA and CDR2 FQGNSA. The CDR3 is 15 amino acids.

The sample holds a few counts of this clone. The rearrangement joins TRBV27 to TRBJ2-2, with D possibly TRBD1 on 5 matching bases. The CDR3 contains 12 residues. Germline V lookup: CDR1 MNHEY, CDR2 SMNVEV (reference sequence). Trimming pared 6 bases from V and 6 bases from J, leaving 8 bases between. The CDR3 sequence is CASRWGAGELFF. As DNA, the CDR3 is TGTGCCAGCAGGTGGGGCGCCGGGGAGCTGTTTTTT.

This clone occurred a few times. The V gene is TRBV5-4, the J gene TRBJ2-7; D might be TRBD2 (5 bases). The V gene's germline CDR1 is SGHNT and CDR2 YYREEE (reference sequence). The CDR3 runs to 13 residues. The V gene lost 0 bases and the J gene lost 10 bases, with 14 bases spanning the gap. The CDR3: CASSLDSGIRQYF. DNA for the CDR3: TGTGCCAGCAGCTTGGATTCCGGGATAAGACAGTACTTC.

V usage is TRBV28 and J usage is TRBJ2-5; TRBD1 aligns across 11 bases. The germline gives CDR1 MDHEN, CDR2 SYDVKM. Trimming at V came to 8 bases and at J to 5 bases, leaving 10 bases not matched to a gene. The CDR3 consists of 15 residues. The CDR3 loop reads CASGPGQGDRETQYF. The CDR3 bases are TGTGCCAGCGGCCCGGGACAGGGGGATCGGGAGACCCAGTACTTC. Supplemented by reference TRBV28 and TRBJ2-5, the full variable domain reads DVKVTQSSRYLVKRTGEKVFLECVQDMDHENMFWYRQDPGLGLRLIYFSYDVKMKEKGDIPEGYSVSREKKERFSLILESASTNQTSMYLCASGPGQGDRETQYFGPGTRLLVL.

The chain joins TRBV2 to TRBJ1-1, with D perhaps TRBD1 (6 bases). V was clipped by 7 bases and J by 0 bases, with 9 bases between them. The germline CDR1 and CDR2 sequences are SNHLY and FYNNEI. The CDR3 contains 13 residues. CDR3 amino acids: CASNRELNTEAFF. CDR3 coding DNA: TGTGCCAGCAACAGGGAATTGAACACTGAAGCTTTCTTT.

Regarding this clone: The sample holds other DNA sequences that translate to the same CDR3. CDR3 in amino acids: CASSFSSGANVLTF. CDR3 nucleotides: TGTGCCAGCAGTTTTAGCTCTGGGGCCAACGTCCTGACTTTC. The V gene is TRBV7-3, the J gene TRBJ2-6; the D is unclear. With 6 bases removed from V and 0 bases from J, the gap between germline ends came to 6 bases. There are 14 residues in the CDR3. Germline V gene sequence: CDR1 SGHTA, CDR2 FQGTGA.

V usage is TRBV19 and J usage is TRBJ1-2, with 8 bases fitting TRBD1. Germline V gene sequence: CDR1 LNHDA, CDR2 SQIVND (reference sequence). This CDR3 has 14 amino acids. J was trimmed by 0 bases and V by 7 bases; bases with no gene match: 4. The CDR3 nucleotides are TGTGCCAGTACCCAGGGGGCCGCTAACTATGGCTACACCTTC. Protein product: CASTQGAANYGYTF.

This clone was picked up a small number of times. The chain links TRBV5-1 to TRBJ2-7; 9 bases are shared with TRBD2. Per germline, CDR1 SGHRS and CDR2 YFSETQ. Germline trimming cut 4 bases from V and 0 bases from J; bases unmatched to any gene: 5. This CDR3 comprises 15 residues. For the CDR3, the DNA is TGCGCCAGCAGCCTTAGCGGGGGTTACTCCTACGAGCAGTACTTC. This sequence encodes CASSLSGGYSYEQYF. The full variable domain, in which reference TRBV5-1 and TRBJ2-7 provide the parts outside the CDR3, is KAGVTQTPRYLIKTRGQQVTLSCSPISGHRSVSWYQQTPGQGLQFLFEYFSETQRNKGNFPGRFSGRQFSNSRSEMNVSTLELGDSALYLCASSLSGGYSYEQYFGPGTRLTVT.

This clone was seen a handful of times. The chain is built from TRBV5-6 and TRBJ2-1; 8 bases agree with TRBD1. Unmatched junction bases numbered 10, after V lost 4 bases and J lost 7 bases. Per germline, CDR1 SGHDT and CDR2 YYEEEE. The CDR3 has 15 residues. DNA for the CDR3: TGTGCCAGCAGCCGACCGGACAGGGCTTTAAATGAGCAGTTCTTC. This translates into CASSRPDRALNEQFF. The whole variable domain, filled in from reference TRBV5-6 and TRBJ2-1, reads DAGVTQSPTHLIKTRGQQVTLRCSPKSGHDTVSWYQQALGQGPQFIFQYYEEEERQRGNFPDRFSGHQFPNYSSELNVNALLLGDSALYLCASSRPDRALNEQFFGPGTRLTVL.

The chain's CDR3 is CASSLRATSGYQETQYF. The CDR3 bases are TGTGCCAGCAGCCTTAGGGCGACTAGCGGGTACCAAGAGACCCAGTACTTC. The chain combines TRBV5-6 with TRBJ2-5; 10 bases line up with TRBD2. Trimming at V came to 4 bases and at J to 0 bases, leaving 9 bases not matched to a gene. Germline CDR1 SGHDT, CDR2 YYEEEE. This CDR3 region has 17 residues.

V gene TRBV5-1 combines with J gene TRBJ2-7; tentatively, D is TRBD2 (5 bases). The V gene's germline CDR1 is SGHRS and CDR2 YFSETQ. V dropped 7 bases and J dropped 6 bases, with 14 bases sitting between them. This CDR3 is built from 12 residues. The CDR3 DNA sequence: TGCGCCAGCGGGTTGAGTGGGAGCGAGCAGTACTTC. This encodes CASGLSGSEQYF.